A single sample is the source of the 19 T cell receptor beta chains below, sequenced in a study of cytomegalovirus exposure and HLA in healthy donors. The study ran its PCR with 60 Vbeta and 13 Jbeta primers. Here immunoSEQ multiplex PCR was the method, and the copy in TCRdb shows in-frame clones only, minus some. Altogether over 100,000 clones are present, 70% to 85% being singletons, with the ten largest covering about 5.4%. The specimen sequenced was PBMCs. The receptors shown here come from a woman under 30 in good health and CMV-seropositive.

This chain connects TRBV28 to TRBJ2-7; 11 bases align to TRBD2. Germline V gives CDR1 MDHEN, CDR2 SYDVKM. J gave up 4 bases and V 5 bases, and 10 bases lay outside the gene matches. This CDR3 spans 16 amino acids. The CDR3 DNA reads as TGTGCCAGCAGTCCCAGCGGGTCTAGCGGGAGGTACGAGCAGTACTTC. Its translation: CASSPSGSSGRYEQYF.

The genes are TRBV7-8 and TRBJ2-7; D gene uncertain. CDR1 and CDR2 (germline): SGHVS, FQNEAQ. The CDR3 is 15 amino acids. Deletions cut 5 bases from V and 3 bases from J, with 17 bases between. CDR3 DNA: TGTGCCAGCAGCCCTAGGAGTCTTGGTTTCTACGAGCAGTACTTC. This sequence encodes CASSPRSLGFYEQYF.

J is TRBJ2-3 and V is TRBV4-1; D is unresolved. The V and J ends lost 0 bases and 1 base respectively, with 8 bases between them. The CDR3 is 15 amino acids. Germline V gene data show CDR1 as MGHRA and CDR2 as YSYEKL. The CDR3 loop is CASSQDLARTDTQYF. The CDR3 DNA follows: TGCGCCAGCAGCCAAGATTTAGCCCGCACAGATACGCAGTATTTT.

This chain joins TRBV30 and TRBJ2-7, with 7 positions matching TRBD2. The ends lost 3 bases at V and 2 bases at J; junction bases unmatched: 10. Looked up from germline, CDR1 is GTSNPN and CDR2 is SVGIG (reference sequence). This CDR3 spans 15 amino acids. The CDR3 protein is CAWRDLAGVTYEQYF. For the CDR3, the DNA is TGTGCCTGGAGGGACTTAGCGGGTGTAACCTACGAGCAGTACTTC.

This sequence joins TRBV5-6 and TRBJ2-7, with 8 bases aligning to TRBD1. CDR3 length: 13 amino acids. The germline V gene has CDR1 SGHDT and CDR2 YYEEEE. The V segment lost 7 bases and the J segment 2 bases; nucleotides outside the gene matches: 5. CDR3 nucleotides: TGTGCCAGCCAGACAGGGGCGACCTACGAGCAGTACTTC. As protein: CASQTGATYEQYF.

The rearrangement links TRBV27 to TRBJ1-1; no firm D call. Trimming cost V 7 bases and J 1 base, with 16 bases left between them. Germline V CDR1 and CDR2: MNHEY, SMNVEV (reference sequence). The CDR3 extends over 15 amino acids. DNA of the CDR3: TGTGCCAGCACCACACCTAGAAATGCGAACACTGAAGCTTTCTTT. Translated: CASTTPRNANTEAFF.

Worth noting for this clone: An end of the junction does not agree with germline; a read error may underlie this. This chain uses TRBV25-1 with TRBJ1-1, with 11 bases matching TRBD1. The V gene's germline CDR1 is MGHDK and CDR2 SYGVNS. There are 17 residues in the CDR3. The chain's CDR3 is CTSSNPGQGDFNTEAFF. CDR3 DNA: TGTACCAGCAGTAACCCGGGACAGGGGGATTTCAACACTGAAGCTTTCTTT. The entire variable domain, with the rest obtained from reference TRBV25-1 and TRBJ1-1, is as follows: EADIYQTPRYLVIGTGKKITLECSQTMGHDKMYWYQQDPGMELHLIHYSYGVNSTEKGDLSSESTVSRIRTEHFPLTLESARPSHTSQYLCTSSNPGQGDFNTEAFFGQGTRLTVV.

This chain connects TRBV7-3 to TRBJ2-5; D is possibly TRBD2 (5 bases). Germline V gives CDR1 SGHTA, CDR2 FQGTGA. The CDR3 loop spans 14 amino acids. Between the trimmed V and J ends, which lost 5 bases and 5 bases, there was a span of 15 bases. In DNA, the CDR3 is TGTGCCAGCAGCGAAACTAGTACTAGGGAGACCCAGTACTTC. Amino acids: CASSETSTRETQYF.

The chain uses TRBV9 and TRBJ1-1; 8 nucleotides line up with TRBD1. This CDR3 spans 12 amino acids. The V gene's germline CDR1 is SGDLS and CDR2 YYNGEE. Losses at the gene ends were 3 bases for V and 12 bases for J; bases not matched to a gene: 7. The CDR3 here is CASSAQGAVPFF. In DNA, the CDR3 is TGTGCCAGCAGCGCCCAGGGGGCTGTGCCTTTCTTT.

The rearrangement links TRBV6-1 to TRBJ2-7; 7 bases map to TRBD1. CDR1 is MNHNS, CDR2 SASEGT, per germline. The CDR3 contains 12 residues. Trimming cost V 5 bases and J 6 bases; bases outside gene matches: 4. The CDR3 DNA reads TGTGCCAGCAGTCAACAGGGGATCGAGCAGTACTTC. Amino acids: CASSQQGIEQYF.

The V and J genes are TRBV7-8 and TRBJ1-1; D is unresolved. Germline V gene lookup returns CDR1 SGHVS and CDR2 FQNEAQ. V lost 5 bases to trimming and J lost 4 bases, with 8 bases between them. The CDR3 is 12 amino acids. The CDR3 nucleotides are TGTGCCAGCAGCGCCATCGGCACTGAAGCTTTCTTT. Protein sequence: CASSAIGTEAFF. Full variable domain (missing parts from reference TRBV7-8 and TRBJ1-1): GAGVSQSPRYKVAKRGQDVALRCDPISGHVSLFWYQQALGQGPEFLTYFQNEAQLDKSGLPSDRFFAERPEGSVSTLKIQRTQQEDSAVYLCASSAIGTEAFFGQGTRLTVV.

Only a few counts were recorded for this clone. The chain joins TRBV7-9 to TRBJ1-1; D is perhaps TRBD1 (6 bases). From germline, CDR1 is SEHNR and CDR2 FQNEAQ (reference sequence). The CDR3 extends over 15 amino acids. Deletions cut 5 bases from V and 1 base from J, with 14 bases between. The CDR3 sequence: CASSVLQGWNTEAFF. The CDR3 DNA reads TGTGCCAGCAGCGTATTACAGGGTTGGAACACTGAAGCTTTCTTT. The whole variable domain, filled in from reference TRBV7-9 and TRBJ1-1, reads DTGVSQNPRHKITKRGQNVTFRCDPISEHNRLYWYRQTLGQGPEFLTYFQNEAQLEKSRLLSDRFSAERPKGSFSTLEIQRTEQGDSAMYLCASSVLQGWNTEAFFGQGTRLTVV.

The V gene is TRBV5-1, the J gene TRBJ2-1; 9 nucleotides align to TRBD1. V lost 6 bases and J lost 0; bases outside the gene matches: 13. The germline V gene has CDR1 SGHRS and CDR2 YFSETQ. This CDR3 contains 18 residues. CDR3: CASISGTGTPSSYNEQFF. The DNA for the CDR3 is TGCGCCAGCATCTCCGGGACAGGGACTCCGAGCTCCTACAATGAGCAGTTCTTC.

The chain couples TRBV5-1 to TRBJ2-3, with 8 bases aligning to TRBD2. The CDR3 runs 14 residues. V was pared by 5 bases and J by 2 bases, with 4 bases of the junction left unmatched. Germline CDR1 SGHRS, CDR2 YFSETQ. The chain's CDR3 is CASSLAGYTDTQYF. Here the CDR3 DNA reads TGCGCCAGCAGTCTAGCGGGTTACACAGATACGCAGTATTTT.

V gene TRBV7-3 combines with J gene TRBJ2-5, with D unresolved. The CDR3 is made up of 14 amino acids. Germline V gene data show CDR1 as SGHTA and CDR2 as FQGTGA. Trimming removed 0 bases at V and 7 bases at J, with 12 bases between. CDR3 nucleotides: TGTGCCAGCAGCTTAACAGCCGCGGATGGGACCCAGTACTTC. It is translated as CASSLTAADGTQYF.

This chain links TRBV6-1 with TRBJ1-3; D is unclear. The ends were cut back, 5 bases at V and 0 bases at J, with 5 bases in the middle. The CDR3 is made up of 13 amino acids. CDR1 and CDR2 (germline): MNHNS, SASEGT. DNA of the CDR3: TGTGCCAGCAGTACAGACTCTGGAAACACCATATATTTT. Protein product: CASSTDSGNTIYF.

V gene TRBV27 combines with J gene TRBJ2-1, with D maybe TRBD2 (5 bases). Germline CDR1 MNHEY, CDR2 SMNVEV (reference sequence). V lost 0 bases and J 7 bases, leaving 16 bases between the germline ends. This CDR3 contains 16 residues. CDR3 region: CASSLSRTWGSNEQFF. The CDR3 nucleotides read TGTGCCAGCAGTTTATCGCGGACTTGGGGTAGTAATGAGCAGTTCTTC.

Notes on this clone: Only one base separates this from a far larger clonotype, so it likely reflects a read error. The gene calls are TRBV6-1 and TRBJ2-7, with D tentatively TRBD1 (5 bases). With 1 base removed from V and 0 bases from J, the gap between germline ends came to 13 bases. This CDR3 has 16 amino acids. Germline V CDR1 and CDR2: MNHNS, SASEGT. This CDR3 reads CASSEDAHRPSYEQYF. Here the CDR3 DNA reads TGTGCCAGCAGTGAAGATGCGCACAGGCCCTCCTACGAGCAGTACTTC.

This clone showed up just once. Germline is not matched at one junction end, which may reflect a read error. V gene TRBV6-6 combines with J gene TRBJ2-2, with TRBD1 matching over 8 bases. CDR1 is MNHNY, CDR2 SVGAGI, per germline (reference sequence). The CDR3 sequence is 16 residues long. CDR3 in DNA: TGTGCCAGCAGTAACTCGGGACAGGATAACACCGGGGAGCTGTTTTTT. This gives the protein CASSNSGQDNTGELFF.